These 17 T cell receptor beta chains share one sample of origin, sequenced in a study of blood T cell repertoires in COVID-19 (dated by TCRdb to the early 2020s). Library method: the immunoSEQ multiplex PCR assay. TCRdb took over this immuneACCESS table, retaining in-frame rearrangements with V and J assigned. Such tables are incomplete; in checked studies, under half of the missing clones stem from an unresolved V gene, and the remainder is unexplained. Within this sample are over 150,000 clones, with roughly 85% of them counted one time only. Roughly a tenth of the sample belongs to the ten largest clones. Sequenced sample: peripheral blood. These receptors were collected from a woman older than 75 with active or convalescent COVID-19.

The chain recombines TRBV2 with TRBJ2-3; 10 bases line up with TRBD2. This CDR3 has 15 amino acids. Germline CDR1 is SNHLY and CDR2 is FYNNEI. Trimming took 3 bases from V and 4 from J; bases not matched to a gene: 4. The CDR3 is CASSDASGGSDTQYF. CDR3 coding DNA: TGTGCCAGCAGTGATGCTAGCGGGGGATCAGATACGCAGTATTTT.

The V gene is TRBV18, the J gene TRBJ2-7; 10 nucleotides match TRBD1. V lost 0 bases and J lost 7; bases outside the gene matches: 15. CDR3 length: 18 residues. Germline V CDR1 and CDR2: KGHSH, LQKENI. In DNA form, the CDR3 reads TGTGCCAGCTCACCACCAGTGGGACAGGGGTTTAGGATGTGGGAGCAGTACTTC. It is translated as CASSPPVGQGFRMWEQYF.

The rearrangement uses TRBV12-3 or TRBV12-4 and TRBJ1-2; D call uncertain. The CDR3 extends over 12 amino acids. Trimming took 3 bases from V and 13 from J, leaving 15 bases between them. The chain's CDR3 is CASSLEPTFFTF. The CDR3 DNA sequence: TGTGCCAGCAGTTTGGAGCCCACGTTCTTCACCTTC.

J is TRBJ1-5 and V is TRBV5-8; D gene ambiguous. The CDR3 covers 12 residues. Trimming shortened V by 4 bases and J by 4 bases, and 6 bases separated the two germline ends. Germline V gives CDR1 SGHTS, CDR2 YDEGEE. The CDR3 bases are TGTGCCAGCAGCCCGGAGAATCAGCCCCAGCATTTT. It specifies CASSPENQPQHF.

This clone was counted once. The chain has TRBV12-3 or TRBV12-4 and TRBJ2-1; the D is unclear. Trimming took off 7 bases at V and 10 bases at J, with 11 bases between the two ends. CDR3 length equals 11 residues. CDR3 bases: TGTGCCAGCACCTTCTCTAAGGAGCAGTTCTTC. It yields the protein CASTFSKEQFF.

V usage is TRBV5-1 and J usage is TRBJ2-7; a possible D gene is TRBD1 (6 bases). This CDR3 is 14 amino acids long. The ends were cut back, 0 bases at V and 2 bases at J, with 9 bases in the middle. The germline CDR1 and CDR2 sequences are SGHRS and YFSETQ. CDR3: CASSLEGGTYEQYF. DNA of the CDR3: TGCGCCAGCAGCTTGGAAGGGGGAACCTACGAGCAGTACTTC.

The rearrangement joins TRBV28 to TRBJ2-3; 8 bases agree with TRBD2. The germline CDR1 and CDR2 sequences are MDHEN and SYDVKM. This CDR3 contains 13 residues. J was trimmed by 9 bases and V by 6 bases; bases with no gene match: 8. CDR3 DNA: TGTGCCAGCAGGCCCCCGGCGGGGGGCACGCAGTATTTT. It yields the protein CASRPPAGGTQYF.

The rearrangement joins TRBV3-1 (or the pseudogene TRBV3-2) to TRBJ2-3; 8 nucleotides match TRBD1. Trimming took 4 bases from V and 1 from J; bases not matched to a gene: 10. Germline CDR1 LGHDT, CDR2 YNNKEL (reference sequence). CDR3 length: 17 amino acids. The CDR3 DNA reads TGTGCCAGCAGCCTCAGGGGGCGAAGTTCCGGCACAGATACGCAGTATTTT. Translating gives CASSLRGRSSGTDTQYF.

V and J are TRBV6-5 and TRBJ2-5; no clear D gene. This CDR3 contains 13 residues. V lost 0 bases, J lost 5 bases, and 7 bases lay in between. CDR1 and CDR2 from the germline V gene are MNHEY and SVGAGI. For the CDR3, the DNA is TGTGCCAGCAGTTACTCCCAGTGGGAGACCCAGTACTTC. Its protein product is CASSYSQWETQYF.

The chain uses TRBV7-9 and TRBJ1-1, with TRBD1 matching over 11 bases. V was clipped by 5 bases and J by 5 bases; unmatched bases: 4. The CDR3 covers 14 residues. The germline V gene has CDR1 SEHNR and CDR2 FQNEAQ (reference sequence). The CDR3 DNA is TGTGCCAGCAGCAGGGGACAGGGGGGTACTGAAGCTTTCTTT. The encoded protein is CASSRGQGGTEAFF.

This clone was seen a handful of times. V is TRBV12-5 and J is TRBJ2-3, with TRBD2 matching 7 bases. Trimming cost V 0 bases and J 0 bases; bases outside gene matches: 6. The CDR3 has 17 amino acids. Germline-derived CDR1 and CDR2 are LGHNT and FRNRAP. DNA of the CDR3: TGTGCTAGTGGTTTGGTACGTGGGGGGGTGAGCACAGATACGCAGTATTTT. Amino acids: CASGLVRGGVSTDTQYF.

The chain is built from TRBV6-1 and TRBJ2-7; 7 positions match TRBD1. The junction had 20 bases not matched to a gene; V was cut back by 6 bases and J by 0 bases. Germline loops: CDR1 MNHNS, CDR2 SASEGT. CDR3 length equals 19 residues. Here the CDR3 DNA reads TGTGCCAGCAGGGAACAGGGGCTAGCCGCTGACGAGAGCTCCTACGAGCAGTACTTC. This gives the protein CASREQGLAADESSYEQYF.

The genes are TRBV2 and TRBJ2-3; TRBD2 aligns across 13 bases. This CDR3 has 15 residues. Per germline, CDR1 SNHLY and CDR2 FYNNEI. With 6 bases clipped from V and 5 bases from J, the junction kept 5 bases outside the gene matches. The CDR3 coding sequence is TGTGCCAGCAGAAGCGGACTAGCGGGAGTAGATACGCAGTATTTT. Translation gives CASRSGLAGVDTQYF. The full variable domain, rest sourced from reference TRBV2 and TRBJ2-3, is EPEVTQTPSHQVTQMGQEVILRCVPISNHLYFYWYRQILGQKVEFLVSFYNNEISEKSEIFDDQFSVERPDGSNFTLKIRSTKLEDSAMYFCASRSGLAGVDTQYFGPGTRLTVL.

V is TRBV9 and J is TRBJ1-4, with a possible D match to TRBD1 (5 bases). Germline V gene lookup returns CDR1 SGDLS and CDR2 YYNGEE. The V and J ends lost 4 bases and 8 bases respectively, with 18 bases between them. The CDR3 covers 15 residues. The CDR3 here is CASSFSRGIGEKLFF. The CDR3 DNA follows: TGTGCCAGCAGCTTCTCTCGGGGGATAGGAGAAAAACTGTTTTTT.

The chain employs TRBV6-6 and TRBJ1-3, with no clear D. The CDR3 extends over 15 amino acids. V gave up 2 bases and J gave up 0 bases, with 8 bases separating them. Germline CDR1 and CDR2: MNHNY and SVGAGI (reference sequence). The CDR3, as DNA: TGTGCCAGCAGTTACGAGGGATTCTCTGGAAACACCATATATTTT. Its protein is CASSYEGFSGNTIYF.

The chain employs TRBV12-5 and TRBJ1-6; no definite D call. V was trimmed by 6 bases and J by 0 bases, leaving 3 bases between them. The CDR3 runs 13 residues. Germline V CDR1 and CDR2: LGHNT, FRNRAP. The CDR3 loop is CASGASYNSPLHF. The CDR3 DNA reads TGTGCTAGTGGAGCCTCCTATAATTCACCCCTCCACTTT.

This clone was recorded once. The chain employs TRBV6-5 and TRBJ1-5; no firm D call. Germline-derived CDR1 and CDR2 are MNHEY and SVGAGI. This CDR3 comprises 14 residues. The ends were cut back, 6 bases at V and 11 bases at J, with 20 bases in the middle. In DNA, the CDR3 is TGTGCCAGCAGCCCACGCCGCCAGTCTACAGCCCAGCATTTT. Translated, it gives CASSPRRQSTAQHF.